One and the same sample provided the 11 T cell receptor beta chains below, sequenced in a study of blood T cell repertoires in COVID-19 (dated by TCRdb to 2019 to 2021). Library generation was performed with the immunoSEQ multiplex PCR assay. The clones in this table, taken by TCRdb from immuneACCESS, are in-frame only. Not every clone is retained; where verified, under half of the shortfall comes from an unresolved V gene, and the cause of the rest is unknown. This sample lists 150,000 to 200,000 clones; 65% to 85% were detected once. Approximately 18% of the sample comes from the top ten. The specimen sequenced was peripheral blood. The receptor set was obtained from an older woman who had recovered from COVID-19.

This clone was counted only a few times. The gene calls are TRBV4-1 and TRBJ2-7; 7 bases line up with TRBD2. Germline CDR1 reads MGHRA; CDR2 reads YSYEKL. Trimming took 2 bases from V and 5 from J; bases not matched to a gene: 6. CDR3 length: 14 amino acids. The CDR3 spells CASSQWREPDEQYF. The CDR3 coding sequence is TGCGCCAGCAGCCAATGGCGGGAGCCCGACGAGCAGTACTTC.

J is TRBJ2-1 and V is TRBV14; 12 nucleotides align to TRBD2. V dropped 3 bases and J dropped 14; count of bases not matched to a gene: 14. The CDR3 length is 16 residues. CDR1 and CDR2 (germline): SGHDN, FVKESK. Here the CDR3 DNA reads TGTGCCAGCAGCCAGGCCCCTGGACTAGCGGGAAGACCCAAGTTCTTC. Its protein is CASSQAPGLAGRPKFF.

This rearrangement joins TRBV2 to TRBJ1-2, with 7 positions matching TRBD1. The CDR3 spans 13 residues. J was trimmed by 5 bases and V by 6 bases; bases with no gene match: 6. CDR1 and CDR2 from the germline V gene are SNHLY and FYNNEI. The CDR3 loop is CASSPDRRYGYTF. In DNA, the CDR3 is TGTGCCAGCAGCCCGGACAGGAGATATGGCTACACCTTC.

The chain recombines TRBV29-1 with TRBJ2-7, with D possibly matching TRBD1 (5 bases). Germline V gene sequence: CDR1 SQVTM, CDR2 ANQGSEA. V gave up 4 bases and J gave up 9 bases, with 19 bases separating them. The CDR3 length is 13 residues. The CDR3 DNA reads as TGCAGCGTTGGGGCCCCGGCGTCAGGGCGGCAGTACTTC. Translation: CSVGAPASGRQYF.

The CDR3 protein is CASNPFGTGSYNEQFF. In nucleotides, the CDR3 is TGTGCCAGCAACCCTTTTGGGACTGGGTCCTACAATGAGCAGTTCTTC. The gene calls are TRBV7-2 and TRBJ2-1, with D possibly being TRBD2 (6 bases). The CDR3 has 16 residues. Deletions cut 7 bases from V and 1 base from J, with 17 bases between. The germline V gene encodes CDR1 SGHTA and CDR2 FQGNSA.

This chain uses TRBV5-1 with TRBJ1-2; 10 bases map to TRBD1. The CDR3 is 15 residues long. V lost 4 bases, J lost 6 bases, and 9 bases stayed unmatched. Germline CDR1 SGHRS, CDR2 YFSETQ. The CDR3 nucleotides are TGCGCCAGCAGCCCGGGGGACAGGGGTGTTGATGGCTACACCTTC. Translation gives CASSPGDRGVDGYTF. Complete variable domain (other parts from reference TRBV5-1 and TRBJ1-2): KAGVTQTPRYLIKTRGQQVTLSCSPISGHRSVSWYQQTPGQGLQFLFEYFSETQRNKGNFPGRFSGRQFSNSRSEMNVSTLELGDSALYLCASSPGDRGVDGYTFGSGTRLTVV.

The rearrangement uses TRBV2 and TRBJ2-2, with D possibly TRBD2 on 7 matching bases. Germline V gene lookup returns CDR1 SNHLY and CDR2 FYNNEI. V lost 8 bases, J lost 0 bases, and 13 bases lay in between. This CDR3 spans 15 amino acids. CDR3 protein: CASGGAVSNTGELFF. CDR3 in DNA: TGTGCCAGCGGGGGGGCAGTCTCGAACACCGGGGAGCTGTTTTTT.

The CDR3 DNA reads as TGTGCCACCGCTCCCTCAGCGGGGGGGCGGGAGACCCAGTACTTC. Translation gives CATAPSAGGRETQYF. The chain couples TRBV10-3 to TRBJ2-5; 10 bases fit TRBD2. Germline values: CDR1 ENHRY, CDR2 SYGVKD. The CDR3 has 15 residues. J was trimmed by 5 bases and V by 10 bases; bases with no gene match: 13.

The table lists this clone with a count of one. The genes are TRBV5-4 and TRBJ1-1; D is perhaps TRBD1 (6 bases). This CDR3 is 11 amino acids long. Between the trimmed V and J ends, which lost 7 bases and 5 bases, there was a span of 9 bases. Germline assignment: CDR1 SGHNT and CDR2 YYREEE (reference sequence). CDR3 DNA sequence: TGTGCCAGCGGAAGGGGGACTGAAGCTTTCTTT. This encodes CASGRGTEAFF.

The chain carries TRBV29-1 and TRBJ2-3; 10 nucleotides align to TRBD2. This CDR3 is built from 13 residues. With V trimmed by 6 bases and J by 3 bases, 3 bases remained unmatched. CDR1 is SQVTM and CDR2 is ANQGSEA in the germline V gene. The CDR3 region has the DNA TGCAGCGTCCTAGCGGGAGAAACAGATACGCAGTATTTT. Protein: CSVLAGETDTQYF.

V is TRBV10-2 and J is TRBJ1-4; TRBD1 aligns across 10 bases. V shed 6 bases, J shed 11 bases, and the junction held 9 bases outside the gene matches. The CDR3 is 14 residues long. CDR1 WSHSY and CDR2 SAAADI come from the germline V gene. The CDR3 loop is CASSRDRGNVKLFF. CDR3 sequence (DNA): TGCGCCAGCAGCCGGGACAGGGGAAACGTGAAACTGTTTTTT.